Below, one TCR beta chain is given with its context. It has no known antigen specificity. Base qualities are not recorded, but no much larger clone differs from it by a single base. This entry belongs to a study of CD8 T cells in Susac syndrome (dated by TCRdb to the late 2010s). Regarding the research as a whole: Of the Susac syndrome patients who were sequenced, 8 or 9 were in clinical remission while five or six had clinically active disease. Susac syndrome patients were therapy-naive, on corticosteroids (some also receiving IVIg), or on IVIg alone at blood withdrawal. Repertoire sequencing was used to test whether CD8+ T cell activation and differentiation in Susac syndrome was antigen driven. CD8+ T cell repertoire clonality was compared between more than 9 healthy donors, approximately 14 Susac syndrome patients and around 16 multiple sclerosis patients. Summary of the overall study and its limitations: The number of individuals in the TCR sequencing and HLA analysis was recognized as being relatively small. Sixteen Susac-specific public clones were identified in the total CD8+ repertoire, and roughly five Susac-specific public clones were identified in the CD8+ TEMRA repertoire. Susac syndrome CD8+ repertoires showed clonal expansion, highest in CD8+ TEMRA cells and greater in clinically active than remitting patients.

RNA was extracted using the RNeasy kit, and about 0.45 to 1 ug of the RNA was reverse transcribed with random hexamers. TCR beta CDR3 regions were amplified with the immunoSEQ multiplex PCR assay covering 54 Vbeta and 13 Jbeta segments. Bias from PCR amplification was corrected by using a synthetic template baseline for primer optimization and for computational correction. The source study handled its data this way. Reads were annotated to V, D and J genes per IMGT and analyzed with immunoSEQ Analyzer, keeping only productive sequences. Clonality was calculated as one minus the Shannon entropy normalized by log2 of the number of productive unique sequences. For each patient and control, public and private clones were evaluated within the 100 most prevalent clones. Clones were defined as Susac-specific if absent from the healthy and MS cohorts, from some 1,000 published viral clones and from other ImmuneACCESS disease sequences. TCRdb redid the processing of the public reads, applying fastp at Q25 and MiXCR, and retained in-frame beta chains. All rows with the same CDR3 protein become a single entry with the most common DNA and genes. The V and J calls were not made by the authors but by TCRdb's processing. In all, the sample holds fewer than 60,000 distinct CDR3 sequences, and around 95% of those were seen once. The top ten hold 0.75% of the sample.

Peripheral blood CD8+ and CD4+ T cells from healthy donors, Susac syndrome patients and multiple sclerosis patients were profiled using high-throughput TCR beta sequencing. Recently defined diagnostic criteria for definite or probable disease were met by the Susac syndrome patients. Bulk CD8+ and CD4+ T cells were purified by magnetic negative isolation, while CD8+ TEMRA cells were enriched using FACS. Blood was drawn into EDTA tubes, processed within 24 hours, and PBMCs were isolated by density gradient centrifugation. PBMCs intended for TCR sequencing were cryopreserved in liquid nitrogen and were subsequently thawed in a 37 degrees C water bath. Purity of sorted or isolated CD4+, CD8+ and CD8+ TEMRA cells was at least 90%. The CDR3 starts with the cysteine, ends with the phenylalanine, and has 16 residues. Only the CDR3 region is kept as DNA, spanning 48 bases read in frame from base 1. V and J lose 8 bases and 1 base, and a span of 20 bases separates them. According to the germline V gene (reference sequence), CDR1 reads LGHDT and CDR2 reads YNNKEL.

The rearranged chain carries TRBV3-1 and TRBJ1-1; possibly the D gene is TRBD1, per 5 matching bases. The clonotype was recovered from a human donor with Susac syndrome. Specimen: CD8+ T cells from PBMCs. In nucleotide form, the sequence is TGTGCCAGCGGACCTTTGGCCATGAGGGGGAACACTGAAGCTTTCTTT. This sequence encodes CASGPLAMRGNTEAFF.